This entry lists 11 T cell receptor beta chains sequenced from one sample in a study of blood T cell repertoires in COVID-19. Libraries were prepared by immunoSEQ multiplex PCR; TCRdb keeps only in-frame clonotypes and omits some of them. The top ten hold over 6% of the sample, which has around 170,000 clones, roughly 87% seen once. The sample comprised peripheral blood. These receptors all come from an older woman with COVID-19, enrolled during active disease.

The chain couples TRBV7-9 to TRBJ2-7, with D perhaps matching TRBD1 (6 bases). V dropped 3 bases and J dropped 5 bases, with 17 bases sitting between them. Germline V gives CDR1 SEHNR, CDR2 FQNEAQ (reference sequence). The CDR3 has 15 amino acids. CDR3 nucleotide sequence: TGTGCCAGCAGCTTTCTACAGGGAAGTAGGAACGAGCAGTACTTC. It yields the protein CASSFLQGSRNEQYF.

V is TRBV11-2 and J is TRBJ2-7; D is undetermined. The V end lost 0 bases, the J end lost 2 bases, and 11 bases lay between the germline ends. The CDR3 length is 15 residues. Looked up from germline, CDR1 is SGHAT and CDR2 is FQNNGV. CDR3 sequence reads: CASSLDKVRTYEQYF. The CDR3 nucleotides are TGTGCCAGCAGCTTAGATAAGGTCAGGACCTACGAGCAGTACTTC.

This chain links TRBV24-1 with TRBJ2-2; TRBD1 is a possible D gene (6 bases). The germline V gene has CDR1 KGHDR and CDR2 SFDVKD. V gave up 4 bases and J gave up 1 base, with 15 bases separating them. The CDR3 length is 17 residues. CDR3 amino acids: CATSDLPPGQNTGELFF. As DNA, the CDR3 is TGTGCCACCAGTGACCTACCTCCGGGACAGAACACCGGGGAGCTGTTTTTT.

V usage is TRBV28 and J usage is TRBJ1-2; tentatively, D is TRBD1 (5 bases). CDR3 length: 14 amino acids. CDR1 is MDHEN and CDR2 is SYDVKM in the germline V gene. Trimming took 2 bases from V and 8 from J, leaving 15 bases between them. The CDR3 sequence is CASSLNSGLGGYTF. The CDR3 nucleotides read TGTGCCAGCAGTTTAAACTCAGGGCTGGGCGGCTACACCTTC.

The chain employs TRBV18 and TRBJ1-3, with 8 bases that match TRBD1. Germline V gene data show CDR1 as KGHSH and CDR2 as LQKENI. This CDR3 is 17 amino acids long. J gave up 0 bases and V 2 bases, and 6 bases lay outside the gene matches. Written as DNA, the CDR3 is TGTGCCAGCTCACCAATCTCAGGGGGCCTCTCTGGAAACACCATATATTTT. Translating it yields CASSPISGGLSGNTIYF.

V is TRBV2 and J is TRBJ1-1; tentative D call: TRBD1 (5 bases). Trimming cost V 7 bases and J 1 base, with 10 bases left between them. CDR1 and CDR2 from the germline V gene are SNHLY and FYNNEI. The CDR3 is 13 amino acids. CDR3 DNA: TGTGCCAGCACTCTCGACAGGAACACTGAAGCTTTCTTT. Translated, it gives CASTLDRNTEAFF.

The V call is TRBV7-2, the J call TRBJ2-5; D is possibly TRBD2 (5 bases). The V gene's germline CDR1 is SGHTA and CDR2 FQGNSA. The CDR3 length is 14 residues. V lost 0 bases, J lost 2 bases, and 7 bases lay in between. CDR3: CASSLARVQETQYF. CDR3 nucleotide sequence: TGTGCCAGCAGCTTAGCGAGGGTTCAAGAGACCCAGTACTTC. The full variable domain, completed using reference TRBV7-2 and TRBJ2-5, is GAGVSQSPSNKVTEKGKDVELRCDPISGHTALYWYRQSLGQGLEFLIYFQGNSAPDKSGLPSDRFSAERTGGSVSTLTIQRTQQEDSAVYLCASSLARVQETQYFGPGTRLLVL.

Comments on this clone: One end of the junction is discordant with germline, which a read error may explain. The rearrangement uses TRBV7-8 and TRBJ2-3, with TRBD1 matching 7 bases. The CDR3 is 13 residues long. The germline V gene encodes CDR1 SGHVS and CDR2 FQNEAQ. The CDR3 nucleotides are TGTGCCAGCAGCGGTAGAGGGGGCGATACGCGGTATTTT. Its translation: CASSGRGGDTRYF.

The chain has TRBV9 and TRBJ2-7; no clear D gene. The CDR3 totals 14 residues. Germline V CDR1 and CDR2: SGDLS, YYNGEE. V was trimmed by 0 bases and J by 2 bases, leaving 9 bases between them. CDR3 region: CASSVGTATYEQYF. The CDR3 nucleotides read TGTGCCAGCAGCGTAGGCACAGCAACCTACGAGCAGTACTTC.

This CDR3 reads CASSPGTSGRNEQFF. CDR3 nucleotide sequence: TGTGCCAGCAGTCCCGGGACTAGCGGGAGGAATGAGCAGTTCTTC. This chain connects TRBV5-4 to TRBJ2-1; 15 nucleotides line up with TRBD2. CDR3 length: 15 residues. V lost 5 bases and J lost 7; bases outside the gene matches: 4. CDR1 and CDR2 from the germline V gene are SGHNT and YYREEE (reference sequence).

The chain couples TRBV25-1 to TRBJ1-2; 7 nucleotides align to TRBD1. V lost 5 bases to trimming and J lost 4 bases; unmatched junction nucleotides: 4. The CDR3 has 13 residues. From germline, CDR1 is MGHDK and CDR2 SYGVNS. The CDR3 DNA is TGTGCCAGCAGTAGGGGGCTTGGCTATGGCTACACCTTC. Amino acids: CASSRGLGYGYTF.